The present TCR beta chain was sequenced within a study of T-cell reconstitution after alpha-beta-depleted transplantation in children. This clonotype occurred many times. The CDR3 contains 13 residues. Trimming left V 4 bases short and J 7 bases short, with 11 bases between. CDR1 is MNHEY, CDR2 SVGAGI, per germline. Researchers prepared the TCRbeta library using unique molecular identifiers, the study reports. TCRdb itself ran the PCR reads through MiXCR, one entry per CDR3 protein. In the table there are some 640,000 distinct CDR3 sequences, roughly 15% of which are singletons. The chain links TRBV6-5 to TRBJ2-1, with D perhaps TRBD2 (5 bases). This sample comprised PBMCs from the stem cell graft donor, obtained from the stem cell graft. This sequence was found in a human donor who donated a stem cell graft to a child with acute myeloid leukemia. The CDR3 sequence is CASSLSRGNEQFF. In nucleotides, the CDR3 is TGTGCCAGCAGTTTATCTAGAGGGAATGAGCAGTTCTTC.